The 24 T cell receptor beta chains listed next were all sequenced from one sample in a study of cytomegalovirus exposure and HLA in healthy donors. The study ran its PCR with 60 Vbeta and 13 Jbeta primers. Generated by immunoSEQ multiplex PCR, the TCRdb table keeps only in-frame clones and is missing some. This listing includes 180,000 or so clones. The source material was PBMCs. The origin of the receptors is a boy aged 5-17 years in good health and CMV-seronegative.

The chain joins TRBV9 to TRBJ1-1; 10 bases map to TRBD1. J gave up 6 bases and V 1 base, and 6 bases lay outside the gene matches. This CDR3 is 15 amino acids long. The germline V gene encodes CDR1 SGDLS and CDR2 YYNGEE. As DNA, the CDR3 is TGTGCCAGCAGCGTACGTGGACAGGGGGTGGCTGAAGCTTTCTTT. Protein sequence: CASSVRGQGVAEAFF.

This chain uses TRBV5-1 with TRBJ1-1; 7 bases agree with TRBD1. This CDR3 comprises 15 residues. Germline trimming cut 4 bases from V and 3 bases from J; bases unmatched to any gene: 9. Looked up from germline, CDR1 is SGHRS and CDR2 is YFSETQ. The CDR3 loop is CASSAWTGADTEAFF. CDR3 DNA: TGCGCCAGCAGCGCATGGACAGGCGCGGACACTGAAGCTTTCTTT.

The chain is built from TRBV2 and TRBJ1-1, with D uncertain. The CDR3 consists of 13 residues. Germline V gene lookup returns CDR1 SNHLY and CDR2 FYNNEI. V was cut by 5 bases and J by 0 bases, with 7 bases left in between. Here the CDR3 DNA reads TGTGCCAGCAGTTACCAGATGAACACTGAAGCTTTCTTT. Protein: CASSYQMNTEAFF.

This chain joins TRBV7-6 and TRBJ2-3; 7 bases are shared with TRBD2. Germline V lookup: CDR1 SGHVS, CDR2 FNYEAQ. The trim removed 1 base at V and 5 bases at J, leaving 12 bases unmatched. The CDR3 spans 17 residues. CDR3 region: CASSLDHVGGNGDTQYF. The CDR3, as DNA: TGTGCCAGCAGCTTAGACCATGTCGGGGGGAACGGAGATACGCAGTATTTT.

The V gene is TRBV18, the J gene TRBJ1-1, with TRBD1 identical over 9 bases. From germline, CDR1 is KGHSH and CDR2 LQKENI. V trimming: 4 bases; J trimming: 2 bases; junction bases outside the gene matches: 5. This CDR3 has 15 amino acids. The CDR3 DNA is TGTGCCAGCTCACTCGGACAGGGGTCCAACACTGAAGCTTTCTTT. Its translation: CASSLGQGSNTEAFF.

Note on this clone: This likely comes from a read error, as the CDR3 has no conserved phenylalanine or tryptophan at its end. No DNA is shown, since the ends of the CDR3 on it are uncertain; the CDR3 is the one TCRdb lists. The chain carries TRBV5-4 and TRBJ1-4; TRBD1 is the table's D call and was not checked against the DNA. The CDR3 extends over 13 residues, inclusive of both ends. Germline CDR1 is SGHNT and CDR2 is YYREEE (reference sequence). The CDR3 protein is CASSLQGQTETFI.

The chain uses TRBV5-1 and TRBJ2-7; 7 nucleotides align to TRBD1. Germline CDR1 and CDR2: SGHRS and YFSETQ. The CDR3 has 12 amino acids. V shed 3 bases and J 6 bases; nucleotides not matched to a gene: 3. CDR3 residues: CASSWGQSEQYF. The CDR3 DNA sequence: TGCGCCAGCAGCTGGGGACAGTCCGAGCAGTACTTC. Based on the CDR3 plus reference TRBV5-1 and TRBJ2-7, the full variable domain is KAGVTQTPRYLIKTRGQQVTLSCSPISGHRSVSWYQQTPGQGLQFLFEYFSETQRNKGNFPGRFSGRQFSNSRSEMNVSTLELGDSALYLCASSWGQSEQYFGPGTRLTVT.

The chain recombines TRBV4-1 with TRBJ1-2, with D possibly matching TRBD1 (5 bases). Germline V gives CDR1 MGHRA, CDR2 YSYEKL. The CDR3 extends over 14 amino acids. V was shortened by 0 bases and J by 8 bases, with 13 bases between the two germline ends. The CDR3 nucleotides are TGCGCCAGCAGCCAAGATCAGGGTGCGTCGGGCTACACCTTC. This gives the protein CASSQDQGASGYTF.

V is TRBV18 and J is TRBJ1-1; 7 bases line up with TRBD1. Germline V gene sequence: CDR1 KGHSH, CDR2 LQKENI. Germline trimming cut 4 bases from V and 3 bases from J; bases unmatched to any gene: 2. The CDR3 runs 13 residues. The CDR3 reads CASSQGADTEAFF. DNA of the CDR3: TGTGCCAGCTCACAGGGGGCCGACACTGAAGCTTTCTTT.

The chain combines TRBV18 with TRBJ2-5; D gene uncertain. With 5 bases removed from V and 0 bases from J, the gap between germline ends came to 10 bases. This CDR3 contains 14 residues. The germline CDR1 and CDR2 sequences are KGHSH and LQKENI. The CDR3 loop is CASSESTYQETQYF. The CDR3 DNA is TGTGCCAGCTCAGAAAGCACGTACCAAGAGACCCAGTACTTC.

The gene calls are TRBV18 and TRBJ1-2; D possibly corresponds to TRBD1 (5 bases). This CDR3 has 15 amino acids. Trimming shortened V by 1 base and J by 0 bases, and 9 bases separated the two germline ends. Per the germline V gene, CDR1 is KGHSH and CDR2 is LQKENI. The CDR3 bases are TGTGCCAGCTCACCACTGGACACGTCTAACTATGGCTACACCTTC. Protein: CASSPLDTSNYGYTF.

The chain is built from TRBV11-1 and TRBJ2-7; D possibly corresponds to TRBD1 (5 bases). V dropped 5 bases and J dropped 7 bases, with 12 bases sitting between them. The CDR3 length is 12 residues. Germline CDR1 and CDR2: SGHAT and FQDESV (reference sequence). The CDR3 region is CASSQGGAEQYF. CDR3 nucleotides: TGTGCCAGCAGCCAGGGTGGGGCGGAGCAGTACTTC.

This chain uses TRBV13 with TRBJ1-3; maybe TRBD1 (6 bases). V gave up 7 bases and J gave up 2 bases, with 15 bases separating them. In germline, CDR1 is PRHDT, CDR2 FYEKMQ (reference sequence). The CDR3 sequence is 15 residues long. The CDR3 protein is CASNNVQGPGNTIYF. The CDR3 coding sequence is TGTGCCAGCAACAACGTCCAGGGGCCTGGAAACACCATATATTTT.

Remarks on this clone: The sample contains more than one DNA sequence encoding this CDR3. The gene calls are TRBV2 and TRBJ1-3; D not certain. Germline assignment: CDR1 SNHLY and CDR2 FYNNEI. The V and J ends lost 6 bases and 6 bases respectively, with 9 bases between them. The CDR3 totals 12 residues. The DNA for the CDR3 is TGTGCCAGCAGAACCGGGGAAAACACCATATATTTT. This codes for CASRTGENTIYF.

The chain has TRBV5-6 and TRBJ2-1; the D gene is possibly TRBD1 (6 bases). Germline CDR1 reads SGHDT; CDR2 reads YYEEEE. This CDR3 region has 15 residues. Between the trimmed V and J ends, which lost 4 bases and 2 bases, there was a span of 13 bases. CDR3 residues: CASSQGQGTYNEQFF. The CDR3, as DNA: TGTGCCAGCAGCCAGGGACAAGGAACCTACAATGAGCAGTTCTTC.

The J gene is TRBJ2-3, the V gene TRBV19; D might be TRBD1 (5 bases). Germline V gene data show CDR1 as LNHDA and CDR2 as SQIVND (reference sequence). The CDR3 totals 16 residues. Trimming removed 3 bases from V and 0 bases from J, with 13 bases in between. CDR3 protein: CASSMDVGRSTDTQYF. The CDR3 DNA reads TGTGCCAGTAGTATGGATGTGGGGCGAAGCACAGATACGCAGTATTTT. Variable domain in full (rest from reference TRBV19 and TRBJ2-3): DGGITQSPKYLFRKEGQNVTLSCEQNLNHDAMYWYRQDPGQGLRLIYYSQIVNDFQKGDIAEGYSVSREKKESFPLTVTSAQKNPTAFYLCASSMDVGRSTDTQYFGPGTRLTVL.

CDR3 amino acids: CASKVQGVSYTF. CDR3 sequence (DNA): TGTGCCAGCAAAGTACAGGGCGTGAGCTACACCTTC. The chain joins TRBV2 to TRBJ1-2, with a possible D match to TRBD1 (6 bases). Trimming removed 7 bases at V and 9 bases at J, with 15 bases between. This CDR3 has 12 residues. The germline V gene encodes CDR1 SNHLY and CDR2 FYNNEI.

V gene TRBV2 combines with J gene TRBJ2-7; a possible D gene is TRBD1 (6 bases). Germline V gene lookup returns CDR1 SNHLY and CDR2 FYNNEI. Trimming took 5 bases from V and 3 from J, leaving 11 bases between them. The CDR3 is 13 amino acids. The CDR3 sequence: CASSRQVSYEQYF. CDR3 nucleotides: TGTGCCAGCAGTCGACAGGTCAGCTACGAGCAGTACTTC.

The J gene is TRBJ2-1, the V gene TRBV30, with 12 bases matching TRBD1. The trim removed 5 bases at V and 9 bases at J, leaving 5 bases unmatched. CDR1 and CDR2 from the germline V gene are GTSNPN and SVGIG (reference sequence). The CDR3 sequence is 13 residues long. As DNA, the CDR3 is TGTGCCTGGTGGGACAGGGGGCCTACTGAGCAGTTCTTC. Translation gives CAWWDRGPTEQFF.

This chain joins TRBV5-1 and TRBJ1-2; possibly TRBD1 for D (5 bases). Between the trimmed V and J ends, which lost 5 bases and 6 bases, there was a span of 17 bases. CDR3 length: 14 residues. The germline CDR1 and CDR2 sequences are SGHRS and YFSETQ. The CDR3 bases are TGCGCCAGCAGTATCGGGGGGAATGGGAATGGCTACACCTTC. Protein sequence: CASSIGGNGNGYTF.

The chain is built from TRBV20-1 and TRBJ2-5; 8 bases match TRBD2. The CDR3 runs to 11 residues. Germline trimming cut 7 bases from V and 4 bases from J; bases unmatched to any gene: 2. CDR1 is DFQATT, CDR2 SNEGSKA, per germline (reference sequence). CDR3 amino acids: CSGGLGETQYF. CDR3 coding DNA: TGCAGTGGGGGACTAGGAGAGACCCAGTACTTC.

The chain joins TRBV7-6 to TRBJ1-1; the D is unclear. Trimming cost V 0 bases and J 2 bases, with 7 bases left between them. CDR3 size: 14 residues. Germline lookup yields CDR1 SGHVS and CDR2 FNYEAQ. The CDR3 sequence: CASSLAALNTEAFF. The CDR3 bases are TGTGCCAGCAGCTTAGCGGCCCTCAACACTGAAGCTTTCTTT.

The chain uses TRBV2 and TRBJ1-5; 8 bases match TRBD1. Losses at the gene ends were 5 bases for V and 1 base for J; bases not matched to a gene: 4. The CDR3 is 15 amino acids. Germline V CDR1 and CDR2: SNHLY, FYNNEI. Here the CDR3 reads CASSPGQESNQPQHF. As DNA, the CDR3 is TGTGCCAGCAGTCCGGGACAGGAGAGCAATCAGCCCCAGCATTTT.

The CDR3 loop reads CASRPGTSSFAETQYF. The CDR3 nucleotides are TGTGCCAGCAGGCCCGGGACTAGCAGCTTCGCAGAGACCCAGTACTTC. This chain joins TRBV13 and TRBJ2-5, with 9 bases identical to TRBD2. V lost 6 bases to trimming and J lost 4 bases; unmatched junction nucleotides: 12. This CDR3 has 16 residues. The germline CDR1 and CDR2 sequences are PRHDT and FYEKMQ (reference sequence).